This T cell receptor (beta chain) was captured in a study of regulatory T cells in long-lasting Graves disease. Time point of the sample: newly diagnosed GD, antithyroid drugs for less than 3 months. TCR sequences were obtained from RNA taken from PBMCs. Ten or more counts support this clonotype. The CDR3 is 16 amino acids. CDR1 is SQVTM and CDR2 is ANQGSEA in the germline V gene. V was cut by 7 bases and J by 0 bases, with 19 bases left in between. Sequencing libraries for TCR beta were prepared with iRepertoire HTBI primers and Arm-PCR of CDR3 regions. TCRdb analysed the multiplex PCR reads with MiXCR anew, one entry per CDR3 protein. The repertoire holds about 470,000 distinct CDR3 sequences, with around 15% as singletons. These data also featured in a second study, about T cells in Graves' hyperthyroidism and ophthalmopathy.

The starting material was peripheral blood mononuclear cells (PBMCs), obtained at new diagnosis, from a patient treated with antithyroid drugs. The rearrangement uses TRBV29-1 and TRBJ2-1; tentative D call: TRBD2 (6 bases). The receptor was isolated from a man aged 35-49 years with Graves disease. DNA for the CDR3: TGCAGCGCTAAAGCTGGCGGGACCAGCTCCTACAATGAGCAGTTCTTC. Amino acid sequence: CSAKAGGTSSYNEQFF.